The 28 T cell receptor beta chains below were found in one sample sequenced in a study of shared clonotypes between healthy human individuals. The assay was immunoSEQ multiplex PCR, and TCRdb's table has in-frame clones only and misses some. The table shows roughly 1,000,000 clones, with around 78% occurring only once. Material: memory CD4+ T cells from PBMCs. The subset: CD45RA-negative fraction. These TCRs come from a man younger than 35 in good health. Some clones in this sample may be carry-over from other donors' samples.

A word on this clone: A much larger clone differs from this one at a single base, so this may be a read error. The chain links TRBV5-8 to TRBJ2-7; TRBD1 might be the D (5 bases). CDR1 SGHTS and CDR2 YDEGEE come from the germline V gene. This CDR3 is 13 amino acids long. Trimming pared 1 base from V and 0 bases from J, leaving 5 bases between. The CDR3: CASSLQGSYEQYF. In DNA form, the CDR3 reads TGTGCCAGCAGCTTGCAGGGCTCCTACGAGCAGTACTTC.

The chain combines TRBV5-5 with TRBJ1-2, with D perhaps matching TRBD1 (5 bases). CDR1 is SGHKS and CDR2 is YYEKEE in the germline V gene (reference sequence). There are 15 residues in the CDR3. V shed 4 bases and J shed 1 base, with 14 bases lying between them. CDR3 DNA sequence: TGTGCCAGCAGCGTTACAGGAAATTTTAACTATGGCTACACCTTC. Translated, it gives CASSVTGNFNYGYTF.

V is TRBV28 and J is TRBJ1-1, with D hard to call. Germline V lookup: CDR1 MDHEN, CDR2 SYDVKM. V lost 6 bases and J lost 4, with 12 bases in between. The CDR3 length is 13 residues. In nucleotides, the CDR3 is TGTGCCAGCAGGTCCTCCTCGTTCACTGAAGCTTTCTTT. Residues: CASRSSSFTEAFF.

With regard to this clone: A much larger clone differs from this one at a single base, so this may be a read error. The same CDR3 can be traced to other DNA sequences in this sample. This chain connects TRBV11-2 to TRBJ2-3; D is uncertain. The CDR3 consists of 12 residues. CDR1 is SGHAT and CDR2 is FQNNGV in the germline V gene. V was cut by 1 base and J by 4 bases, with 3 bases left in between. CDR3 nucleotide sequence: TGTGCCAGCAGCTTAGGCGCAGATACGCAGTATTTT. Translated: CASSLGADTQYF.

This clone has only a few counts. The rearrangement links TRBV9 to TRBJ2-3, with 10 bases identical to TRBD2. V was clipped by 1 base and J by 1 base; unmatched bases: 12. CDR1 and CDR2 (germline): SGDLS, YYNGEE. This CDR3 has 19 amino acids. The DNA of the CDR3 is TGTGCCAGCAGCGTACAGCCGGGACTAGCGTATACTGGCACAGATACGCAGTATTTT. Translating it yields CASSVQPGLAYTGTDTQYF.

This clone was observed a few times. In nucleotides, the CDR3 is TGTGCCACCAGCAGAGATCGGGGGACCCAGTACTTC. This encodes CATSRDRGTQYF. The chain carries TRBV15 and TRBJ2-5; maybe TRBD2 (5 bases). The CDR3 runs to 12 residues. Trimming pared 0 bases from V and 7 bases from J, leaving 6 bases between. In germline, CDR1 is LNHNV, CDR2 YYDKDF (reference sequence).

The rearrangement uses TRBV9 and TRBJ2-1; 14 nucleotides line up with TRBD2. The CDR3 covers 15 residues. With V trimmed by 5 bases and J by 7 bases, 5 bases remained unmatched. Germline loops: CDR1 SGDLS, CDR2 YYNGEE. The CDR3 DNA reads as TGTGCCAGCAGTGGGACTAGCGGGAGTACAAATGAGCAGTTCTTC. Translating gives CASSGTSGSTNEQFF.

This clone was observed a handful of times. V usage is TRBV30 and J usage is TRBJ1-4; no reliable D call. Germline CDR1 GTSNPN, CDR2 SVGIG (reference sequence). The CDR3 has 12 amino acids. With 0 bases removed from V and 1 base from J, the gap between germline ends came to 0 bases. The CDR3 protein is CAWSVTNEKLFF. Here the CDR3 DNA reads TGTGCCTGGAGTGTAACTAATGAAAAACTGTTTTTT.

The chain uses TRBV6-1 and TRBJ2-7; 7 nucleotides agree with TRBD2. The CDR3 covers 16 residues. Germline values: CDR1 MNHNS, CDR2 SASEGT. V lost 0 bases and J lost 2; bases outside the gene matches: 7. The CDR3 loop is CASSEAPRGDTYEQYF. DNA for the CDR3: TGTGCCAGCAGTGAAGCCCCCCGGGGGGATACCTACGAGCAGTACTTC.

For the CDR3, the DNA is TGTGCCAGCAGGGCCCGGGACCAGGCGGGAGGTACGCAGTATTTT. Its translation is CASRARDQAGGTQYF. This chain links TRBV2 with TRBJ2-3, with 8 bases that match TRBD2. Germline CDR1 reads SNHLY; CDR2 reads FYNNEI. The CDR3 runs to 15 residues. V shed 6 bases and J 8 bases; nucleotides not matched to a gene: 13. The entire variable domain, with the rest obtained from reference TRBV2 and TRBJ2-3, is as follows: EPEVTQTPSHQVTQMGQEVILRCVPISNHLYFYWYRQILGQKVEFLVSFYNNEISEKSEIFDDQFSVERPDGSNFTLKIRSTKLEDSAMYFCASRARDQAGGTQYFGPGTRLTVL.

This sequence joins TRBV10-3 and TRBJ2-3; weak D call: TRBD1 (7 bases). The germline V and J ends were trimmed by 5 bases and 2 bases, with 20 bases remaining between them. CDR1 ENHRY and CDR2 SYGVKD come from the germline V gene. This CDR3 has 17 amino acids. The chain's CDR3 is CAISSKGRTGPTDTQYF. In nucleotides, the CDR3 is TGTGCCATCAGTAGCAAAGGGAGGACAGGACCCACAGATACGCAGTATTTT.

The gene calls are TRBV2 and TRBJ2-7; TRBD2 matches at 11 bases. V lost 5 bases to trimming and J lost 3 bases; unmatched junction nucleotides: 12. The germline CDR1 and CDR2 sequences are SNHLY and FYNNEI. The CDR3 runs to 17 residues. The CDR3 DNA follows: TGTGCCAGCAGTCCACCTTTAGCGGGAGGGCCGGGCTACGAGCAGTACTTC. It codes for CASSPPLAGGPGYEQYF.

The J gene is TRBJ2-2, the V gene TRBV2, with 8 bases identical to TRBD1. CDR1 is SNHLY, CDR2 FYNNEI, per germline. V was clipped by 3 bases and J by 5 bases; unmatched bases: 2. CDR3 length: 14 residues. The CDR3 DNA is TGTGCCAGCAGTGAGACAGGGGCGACCGGGGAGCTGTTTTTT. Its protein is CASSETGATGELFF.

The chain joins TRBV21-1 to TRBJ2-7; the D call TRBD2 from the table was never checked on the DNA. TRBV21-1 is termed a pseudogene. This CDR3 is built from 17 residues. The CDR3 DNA reads as TGTGCCAGCAGCAAGGCGGGGACTAGCGGGAGTGAAAACGAGCAGTACTTC. Translated: CASSKAGTSGSENEQYF.

At least ten counts were recorded for this clone. This chain joins TRBV15 and TRBJ2-7, with 8 nucleotides matching TRBD2. CDR3 length equals 16 residues. V lost 2 bases, J lost 5 bases, and 11 bases stayed unmatched. CDR1 is LNHNV, CDR2 YYDKDF, per germline (reference sequence). CDR3 bases: TGTGCCACCAGCAGATATACTAGCGGCGGGCGGAACGAGCAGTACTTC. It yields the protein CATSRYTSGGRNEQYF.

This rearrangement joins TRBV2 to TRBJ1-2; a possible D gene is TRBD1 (5 bases). Germline CDR1 is SNHLY and CDR2 is FYNNEI. With 5 bases removed from V and 4 bases from J, the gap between germline ends came to 11 bases. The CDR3 extends over 13 amino acids. Written as DNA, the CDR3 is TGTGCCAGCAGTCTCGGGACCGGCTATGGCTACACCTTC. Translating gives CASSLGTGYGYTF. Together with reference TRBV2 and TRBJ1-2, the CDR3 gives the full variable domain: EPEVTQTPSHQVTQMGQEVILRCVPISNHLYFYWYRQILGQKVEFLVSFYNNEISEKSEIFDDQFSVERPDGSNFTLKIRSTKLEDSAMYFCASSLGTGYGYTFGSGTRLTVV.

The V call is TRBV6-6, the J call TRBJ1-2; D may be TRBD1 (6 bases). The CDR3 spans 12 residues. The V end was cut by 2 bases, the J end by 7 bases, with 8 bases between. Germline V gives CDR1 MNHNY, CDR2 SVGAGI (reference sequence). CDR3 nucleotide sequence: TGTGCCAGCAGTTACGGGGGCATTGGCTACACCTTC. It yields the protein CASSYGGIGYTF.

The table lists this clone with a few counts. The chain carries TRBV5-1 and TRBJ2-7; possible D gene TRBD1, 6 bases. The CDR3 covers 14 residues. Germline V gene data show CDR1 as SGHRS and CDR2 as YFSETQ. Trimming left V 0 bases short and J 7 bases short, with 14 bases between. This CDR3 is CASSLASGTTEQYF. DNA for the CDR3: TGCGCCAGCAGCTTGGCCTCCGGGACAACTGAGCAGTACTTC. The full variable domain, its missing parts supplied by reference TRBV5-1 and TRBJ2-7, is KAGVTQTPRYLIKTRGQQVTLSCSPISGHRSVSWYQQTPGQGLQFLFEYFSETQRNKGNFPGRFSGRQFSNSRSEMNVSTLELGDSALYLCASSLASGTTEQYFGPGTRLTVT.

V usage is TRBV5-1 and J usage is TRBJ2-2, with D unresolved. The CDR3 covers 15 residues. CDR1 and CDR2 from the germline V gene are SGHRS and YFSETQ. V was pared by 4 bases and J by 0 bases, with 10 bases between. CDR3 sequence reads: CASSPRSSNTGELFF. The CDR3 DNA follows: TGCGCCAGCAGCCCCAGGAGTTCGAACACCGGGGAGCTGTTTTTT.

This sequence joins TRBV6-5 and TRBJ2-2, with 9 bases identical to TRBD1. Looked up from germline, CDR1 is MNHEY and CDR2 is SVGAGI. Trimming at V came to 6 bases and at J to 0 bases, leaving 2 bases not matched to a gene. The CDR3 totals 15 residues. CDR3 protein: CASRDRGTNTGELFF. As DNA, the CDR3 is TGTGCCAGCAGGGACAGGGGAACGAACACCGGGGAGCTGTTTTTT.

The V and J genes are TRBV5-1 and TRBJ1-1, with TRBD1 identical over 7 bases. This CDR3 has 15 residues. J gave up 4 bases and V 4 bases, and 10 bases lay outside the gene matches. Germline V CDR1 and CDR2: SGHRS, YFSETQ. DNA for the CDR3: TGCGCCAGCAGCCAGGGGGGACTTAGCAGCACTGAAGCTTTCTTT. Residues: CASSQGGLSSTEAFF. The whole variable domain, filled in from reference TRBV5-1 and TRBJ1-1, reads KAGVTQTPRYLIKTRGQQVTLSCSPISGHRSVSWYQQTPGQGLQFLFEYFSETQRNKGNFPGRFSGRQFSNSRSEMNVSTLELGDSALYLCASSQGGLSSTEAFFGQGTRLTVV.

This clone was found a few times. The chain couples TRBV28 to TRBJ1-2; TRBD1 might be the D (5 bases). Germline CDR1 MDHEN, CDR2 SYDVKM. The CDR3 is made up of 16 amino acids. Trimming removed 2 bases from V and 8 bases from J, with 21 bases in between. The CDR3 DNA sequence: TGTGCCAGCAGTTTAATCAGGGCAGGGAATAGAGTCGGCTACACCTTC. It yields the protein CASSLIRAGNRVGYTF.

The chain carries TRBV12-5 and TRBJ2-5; a possible D gene is TRBD2 (6 bases). V was pared by 6 bases and J by 5 bases, with 10 bases between. CDR1 and CDR2 from the germline V gene are LGHNT and FRNRAP. The CDR3 extends over 12 amino acids. The CDR3 protein is CASGPEGETQYF. CDR3 nucleotides: TGTGCTAGTGGGCCGGAGGGGGAGACCCAGTACTTC.

CDR3 protein: CASSPWDSLLMNTEAFF. In nucleotides, the CDR3 is TGTGCCAGCTCACCATGGGACAGCTTATTAATGAACACTGAAGCTTTCTTT. The rearrangement links TRBV18 to TRBJ1-1, with TRBD1 matching 7 bases. The germline gives CDR1 KGHSH, CDR2 LQKENI. V shed 2 bases and J 0 bases; nucleotides not matched to a gene: 9. The CDR3 consists of 17 residues.

The rearrangement uses TRBV4-2 and TRBJ2-1; unclear D gene. This CDR3 is 14 amino acids long. Germline V gives CDR1 LGHNA, CDR2 YNFKEQ. With 2 bases removed from V and 6 bases from J, the gap between germline ends came to 11 bases. DNA of the CDR3: TGTGCCAGCAGCCAACGAGGCGTTGGCAATGAGCAGTTCTTC. It codes for CASSQRGVGNEQFF.

V and J are TRBV7-2 and TRBJ1-2; 8 bases are shared with TRBD1. The CDR3 is made up of 13 amino acids. The V segment lost 7 bases and the J segment 6 bases; nucleotides outside the gene matches: 7. Per the germline V gene, CDR1 is SGHTA and CDR2 is FQGNSA. As DNA, the CDR3 is TGTGCCAGCACCCCGGCAGGGGGCCATGGCTACACCTTC. As protein: CASTPAGGHGYTF.

This chain joins TRBV7-8 and TRBJ2-5; 8 positions match TRBD2. V trimming: 3 bases; J trimming: 5 bases; junction bases outside the gene matches: 17. The CDR3 is 18 amino acids. Germline values: CDR1 SGHVS, CDR2 FQNEAQ. This chain's CDR3 is CASSLGLVGVRQRETQYF. CDR3 coding DNA: TGTGCCAGCAGCTTGGGACTAGTGGGTGTTAGACAACGGGAGACCCAGTACTTC.

The V call is TRBV28, the J call TRBJ2-6; D is possibly TRBD1 (6 bases). Germline assignment: CDR1 MDHEN and CDR2 SYDVKM. CDR3 length: 15 amino acids. V was clipped by 7 bases and J by 0 bases, with 10 bases between them. Written as DNA, the CDR3 is TGTGCCAGCATCAAAGGGGGCTCTGGGGCCAACGTCCTGACTTTC. The encoded protein is CASIKGGSGANVLTF.